A single sample gave rise to the 20 T cell receptor beta chains below, sequenced in a study of OX40 agonist ivuxolimab in advanced cancers. Measured with immunoSEQ multiplex PCR; TCRdb has only the in-frame clones, and not every one. The table lists some 68,000 clones, around nine tenths of them singletons. The specimen comprised CD4+ or CD8+ T cells sorted from blood, sampled in a trial of the OX40 agonist ivuxolimab. These receptors were collected from an adult with an advanced solid tumor such as melanoma, head and neck, liver or kidney cancer.

The chain employs TRBV9 and TRBJ2-3, with D perhaps matching TRBD2 (5 bases). Trimming shortened V by 2 bases and J by 4 bases, and 11 bases separated the two germline ends. The CDR3 covers 14 residues. Per the germline V gene, CDR1 is SGDLS and CDR2 is YYNGEE. In DNA, the CDR3 is TGTGCCAGCAGCGTCGGGGTCGGGTCAGATACGCAGTATTTT. Its translation: CASSVGVGSDTQYF. The complete variable domain, with remaining parts taken from reference TRBV9 and TRBJ2-3, reads DSGVTQTPKHLITATGQRVTLRCSPRSGDLSVYWYQQSLDQGLQFLIQYYNGEERAKGNILERFSAQQFPDLHSELNLSSLELGDSALYFCASSVGVGSDTQYFGPGTRLTVL.

The J gene is TRBJ2-1, the V gene TRBV7-6; D might be TRBD2 (6 bases). The CDR3 covers 16 residues. Germline V gene lookup returns CDR1 SGHVS and CDR2 FNYEAQ. Between the trimmed V and J ends, which lost 1 base and 7 bases, there was a span of 17 bases. CDR3 sequence (DNA): TGTGCCAGCAGCTTAGAAGGGATAGGAGGGCGGAATGAGCAGTTCTTC. This translates into CASSLEGIGGRNEQFF.

This chain links TRBV19 with TRBJ2-1, with 8 bases aligning to TRBD1. CDR3 size: 15 residues. Per germline, CDR1 LNHDA and CDR2 SQIVND (reference sequence). V was pared by 5 bases and J by 6 bases, with 9 bases of the junction left unmatched. The DNA for the CDR3 is TGTGCCAGTAGTCCCCAGGGGGCAGTTGGCAATGAGCAGTTCTTC. The encoded protein is CASSPQGAVGNEQFF.

This sequence joins TRBV10-1 and TRBJ2-3, with a tentative D call TRBD2 (6 bases). Germline CDR1 reads WNHNN; CDR2 reads SYGVQD (reference sequence). Trimming took off 5 bases at V and 2 bases at J, with 11 bases between the two ends. CDR3 length: 14 residues. The CDR3, as DNA: TGCGCCAGCAGTTCGGGACTTGCCACAGATACGCAGTATTTT. This gives the protein CASSSGLATDTQYF.

The V call is TRBV11-2, the J call TRBJ2-3, with D perhaps being TRBD1 or TRBD2 (6 bases each). The CDR3 has 18 amino acids. V shed 5 bases and J shed 2 bases, with 23 bases lying between them. Germline V gene data show CDR1 as SGHAT and CDR2 as FQNNGV. The CDR3 loop reads CASSPNWGAEPTTDTQYF. DNA of the CDR3: TGTGCCAGCAGCCCAAATTGGGGGGCAGAACCTACCACAGATACGCAGTATTTT.

This clone was detected once. The J gene is TRBJ2-5, the V gene TRBV2, with D possibly being TRBD2 (5 bases). CDR3 length: 14 amino acids. Germline CDR1 reads SNHLY; CDR2 reads FYNNEI. Between the trimmed V and J ends, which lost 6 bases and 4 bases, there was a span of 15 bases. CDR3 in amino acids: CASSERLAGETQYF. The CDR3, as DNA: TGTGCCAGCAGCGAACGGCTAGCTGGAGAGACCCAGTACTTC.

This clone was detected a few times. This chain joins TRBV19 and TRBJ1-5; 11 bases map to TRBD1. This CDR3 is 15 amino acids long. Germline V gene lookup returns CDR1 LNHDA and CDR2 SQIVND (reference sequence). J lost 2 bases, V lost 10 bases, and 7 bases had no gene match. The CDR3 nucleotides read TGTGCCACCGGGACAGGGGGACGGGGCAATCAGCCCCAGCATTTT. Encoded protein: CATGTGGRGNQPQHF.

This clone was picked up a small number of times. This chain connects TRBV5-1 to TRBJ1-5; TRBD1 aligns across 8 bases. Germline lookup yields CDR1 SGHRS and CDR2 YFSETQ. This CDR3 is 14 amino acids long. With 4 bases clipped from V and 4 bases from J, the junction kept 4 bases outside the gene matches. The CDR3: CASSPDRGNQPQHF. CDR3 DNA: TGCGCCAGCAGCCCCGACAGGGGTAATCAGCCCCAGCATTTT. Based on the CDR3 plus reference TRBV5-1 and TRBJ1-5, the full variable domain is KAGVTQTPRYLIKTRGQQVTLSCSPISGHRSVSWYQQTPGQGLQFLFEYFSETQRNKGNFPGRFSGRQFSNSRSEMNVSTLELGDSALYLCASSPDRGNQPQHFGDGTRLSIL.

The genes are TRBV19 and TRBJ1-1, with D maybe TRBD1 (6 bases). Trimming left V 4 bases short and J 5 bases short, with 17 bases between. Germline-derived CDR1 and CDR2 are LNHDA and SQIVND (reference sequence). The CDR3 spans 15 residues. The CDR3 loop reads CASSRGLGAGTEAFF. The CDR3 nucleotides are TGTGCCAGTAGTAGAGGGCTGGGGGCAGGGACTGAAGCTTTCTTT.

The genes are TRBV4-2 and TRBJ2-7; possible D gene TRBD2, 6 bases. The CDR3 covers 18 residues. Trimming shortened V by 1 base and J by 2 bases, and 21 bases separated the two germline ends. Germline values: CDR1 LGHNA, CDR2 YNFKEQ. CDR3 residues: CASSQGGVGGVTTYEQYF. For the CDR3, the DNA is TGTGCCAGCAGCCAAGGAGGGGTCGGAGGGGTAACGACCTACGAGCAGTACTTC.

The gene calls are TRBV9 and TRBJ1-2, with D tentatively TRBD1 (5 bases). CDR3 length equals 15 residues. CDR1 and CDR2 from the germline V gene are SGDLS and YYNGEE. V was pared by 4 bases and J by 0 bases, with 13 bases between. CDR3 in DNA: TGTGCCAGCAGCTCCCAGGGTCGCTCTAACTATGGCTACACCTTC. Residues: CASSSQGRSNYGYTF.

The chain carries TRBV4-3 and TRBJ2-1; 9 nucleotides agree with TRBD1. J was trimmed by 2 bases and V by 3 bases; bases with no gene match: 5. CDR1 LGHNA and CDR2 YSLEER come from the germline V gene. The CDR3 runs 16 residues. The CDR3 DNA follows: TGCGCCAGCAGCCACCGAACAGGGGGCCCCTACAATGAGCAGTTCTTC. It specifies CASSHRTGGPYNEQFF.

This clone was counted once. V is TRBV14 and J is TRBJ2-5; D not resolved. The J call may be in error: the DNA end matches TRBJ2-7 better. This CDR3 comprises 14 residues. Germline assignment: CDR1 SGHDN and CDR2 FVKESK. CDR3 sequence (DNA): TGTGCCAGCAGCCCTTGGGATAGCTCCTACGAGCAGTACTTC. Its translation: CASSPWDSSYEQYF.

In this sample, this clone turned up a few times. The genes are TRBV5-8 and TRBJ1-5, with D possibly matching TRBD1 (5 bases). From germline, CDR1 is SGHTS and CDR2 YDEGEE. Trimming took off 2 bases at V and 6 bases at J, with 12 bases between the two ends. This CDR3 has 14 residues. The CDR3 region is CASSFQTGGQPQHF. In nucleotides, the CDR3 is TGTGCCAGCAGCTTTCAAACGGGGGGTCAGCCCCAGCATTTT.

This chain joins TRBV9 and TRBJ2-1, with 7 bases aligning to TRBD2. Per the germline V gene, CDR1 is SGDLS and CDR2 is YYNGEE. The CDR3 covers 15 residues. V trimming: 2 bases; J trimming: 4 bases; junction bases outside the gene matches: 6. This chain's CDR3 is CASSVASGPYNEQFF. The CDR3 nucleotides are TGTGCCAGCAGCGTGGCTAGCGGTCCATACAATGAGCAGTTCTTC.

The chain links TRBV5-1 to TRBJ1-5, with D unclear. Germline V lookup: CDR1 SGHRS, CDR2 YFSETQ. The CDR3 length is 12 residues. V shed 4 bases and J shed 6 bases, with 8 bases lying between them. CDR3 region: CASSPDGQPQHF. CDR3 DNA: TGCGCCAGCAGCCCGGATGGTCAGCCCCAGCATTTT.

The chain has TRBV18 and TRBJ1-5; the D is unclear. CDR1 is KGHSH and CDR2 is LQKENI in the germline V gene. The V end lost 3 bases, the J end lost 4 bases, and 10 bases lay between the germline ends. The CDR3 spans 14 residues. CDR3 nucleotide sequence: TGTGCCAGCTCACCCGACGGAATTAATCAGCCCCAGCATTTT. Residues: CASSPDGINQPQHF.

The chain has TRBV7-8 and TRBJ2-1; D gene unclear. V dropped 3 bases and J dropped 0 bases, with 12 bases sitting between them. The CDR3 spans 16 residues. Germline lookup yields CDR1 SGHVS and CDR2 FQNEAQ. CDR3 nucleotide sequence: TGTGCCAGCAGCTTCCGTGACCGGACCTCCTACAATGAGCAGTTCTTC. Protein sequence: CASSFRDRTSYNEQFF.

The chain carries TRBV5-4 and TRBJ2-6; a weak D match, TRBD2 (5 bases). V was shortened by 2 bases and J by 0 bases, with 6 bases between the two germline ends. Germline CDR1 is SGHNT and CDR2 is YYREEE (reference sequence). The CDR3 is 15 amino acids. CDR3 sequence: CASSLEGSGANVLTF. DNA of the CDR3: TGTGCCAGCAGCTTAGAGGGCTCTGGGGCCAACGTCCTGACTTTC.

This clone was seen a handful of times. Written as DNA, the CDR3 is TGTGCCAGCAGGACAATAATAGGGGGAAACACTGAAGCTTTCTTT. Translating it yields CASRTIIGGNTEAFF. The V call is TRBV5-4, the J call TRBJ1-1; D possibly corresponds to TRBD1 (6 bases). CDR1 is SGHNT and CDR2 is YYREEE in the germline V gene (reference sequence). The CDR3 spans 15 residues. Trimming shortened V by 5 bases and J by 2 bases, and 16 bases separated the two germline ends.